This TCR beta chain was captured by sequencing in a study of blood T cell repertoires in COVID-19. Study information: Acute-phase and convalescent COVID-19 samples originated in the United States, Italy and Spain. T cells, B-cell-depleted T cells, or PBMCs provided the cDNA or gDNA that served as material.

V lost 7 bases, J lost 0 bases, and 13 bases lay in between. Looked up from germline, CDR1 is MNHEY and CDR2 is SVGAGI. There are 15 residues in the CDR3. Method: immunoSEQ multiplex PCR; TCRdb's copy keeps in-frame clones and lacks some. The repertoire includes a few hundred thousand clones, around 90% of them detected once, and 0.95% to 1.5% sits in the top ten. The source material was peripheral blood. This chain links TRBV6-5 with TRBJ1-5; D not resolved. This clonotype was obtained from a man aged 35-49 years with acute or convalescent COVID-19. The CDR3 region has the DNA TGTGCCAGCATCCCGGTCGTGTATAGCAATCAGCCCCAGCATTTT. It translates to CASIPVVYSNQPQHF.